Below are 18 T cell receptor beta chains sequenced from a single sample in a study of blood T cell repertoires in COVID-19. Only in-frame clones appear in the TCRdb table, and some are missing; sequencing was by immunoSEQ multiplex PCR. This sample carries hundreds of thousands of clones, over 75% of them seen once, and the ten largest clones take 9.5%. The specimen was PBMCs or T cells enriched from blood (not recorded which). The receptors come from a woman between 40 and 50 years old who had recovered from COVID-19.

J is TRBJ1-5 and V is TRBV9, with 8 positions matching TRBD1. The CDR3 runs to 15 residues. Germline V gene sequence: CDR1 SGDLS, CDR2 YYNGEE. V was pared by 3 bases and J by 5 bases, with 7 bases of the junction left unmatched. CDR3 loop: CASSARTGIDQPQHF. CDR3 in DNA: TGTGCCAGCAGCGCCCGGACAGGGATTGATCAGCCCCAGCATTTT.

The V and J genes are TRBV7-8 and TRBJ2-7, with a tentative D call TRBD1 (6 bases). The ends were cut back, 5 bases at V and 2 bases at J, with 10 bases in the middle. In germline, CDR1 is SGHVS, CDR2 FQNEAQ. CDR3 size: 13 residues. CDR3 sequence: CASSLQGPYEQYF. CDR3 in DNA: TGTGCCAGCAGCCTACAGGGACCCTACGAGCAGTACTTC. The whole variable domain, filled in from reference TRBV7-8 and TRBJ2-7, reads GAGVSQSPRYKVAKRGQDVALRCDPISGHVSLFWYQQALGQGPEFLTYFQNEAQLDKSGLPSDRFFAERPEGSVSTLKIQRTQQEDSAVYLCASSLQGPYEQYFGPGTRLTVT.

The chain combines TRBV5-1 with TRBJ2-7; D is unclear. Germline CDR1 and CDR2: SGHRS and YFSETQ. The CDR3 has 15 residues. The V end was cut by 0 bases, the J end by 3 bases, with 13 bases between. CDR3 DNA sequence: TGCGCCAGCAGCTTGGAGTCAGGAAAGGACTACGAGCAGTACTTC. This gives the protein CASSLESGKDYEQYF.

The gene calls are TRBV27 and TRBJ1-2, with 9 bases that match TRBD1. CDR1 and CDR2 (germline): MNHEY, SMNVEV (reference sequence). The V and J ends lost 5 bases and 6 bases, in that order; junction bases with no gene match: 7. The CDR3 sequence is 14 residues long. CDR3 amino acids: CASSRRQGDDGYTF. CDR3 DNA: TGTGCCAGCAGTAGACGACAGGGGGACGATGGCTACACCTTC.

The genes are TRBV20-1 and TRBJ2-1; D is undetermined. This CDR3 has 13 amino acids. The germline V gene encodes CDR1 DFQATT and CDR2 SNEGSKA (reference sequence). V lost 3 bases and J lost 6, with 12 bases in between. CDR3 nucleotide sequence: TGCAGTGCTAGTGGGCCCCCTCGCAATGAGCAGTTCTTC. It yields the protein CSASGPPRNEQFF.

The chain couples TRBV27 to TRBJ1-1; TRBD1 agrees at 10 bases. The germline V gene has CDR1 MNHEY and CDR2 SMNVEV (reference sequence). The junction had 13 bases not matched to a gene; V was cut back by 2 bases and J by 4 bases. The CDR3 spans 18 residues. CDR3 sequence (DNA): TGTGCCAGCAGTTTAGCAGCGACAGGGGGCACGAGGTCCACTGAAGCTTTCTTT. Translating it yields CASSLAATGGTRSTEAFF.

The V gene is TRBV29-1, the J gene TRBJ2-7, with 7 positions matching TRBD1. Germline V CDR1 and CDR2: SQVTM, ANQGSEA. The CDR3 extends over 13 amino acids. V was pared by 5 bases and J by 3 bases, with 7 bases of the junction left unmatched. The CDR3 here is CSVSRDSLYEQYF. CDR3 DNA sequence: TGCAGCGTTTCCCGGGACAGTCTCTACGAGCAGTACTTC.

The chain recombines TRBV6-2 or TRBV6-3 with TRBJ1-2, with TRBD1 matching 9 bases. The germline CDR1 and CDR2 sequences are MNHEY and SVGEGT. The CDR3 is 14 residues long. The J segment lost 8 bases and the V segment lost 1 base, leaving 5 bases of the junction unmatched. DNA for the CDR3: TGTGCCAGCAGTTACTGGGGACAGGGAGCAGGCTACACCTTC. Encoded protein: CASSYWGQGAGYTF.

The genes are TRBV28 and TRBJ1-3, with a tentative D call TRBD1 (6 bases). The CDR3 totals 16 residues. The germline CDR1 and CDR2 sequences are MDHEN and SYDVKM. Between the trimmed V and J ends, which lost 1 base and 2 bases, there was a span of 12 bases. The CDR3 coding sequence is TGTGCCAGCAGTTTATTAAGCCCAGGGGCTGGAAACACCATATATTTT. This encodes CASSLLSPGAGNTIYF.

V is TRBV2 and J is TRBJ1-5; the D gene is possibly TRBD1 (6 bases). Germline V gene lookup returns CDR1 SNHLY and CDR2 FYNNEI. The CDR3 sequence is 12 residues long. The V end lost 8 bases, the J end lost 4 bases, and 9 bases lay between the germline ends. As DNA, the CDR3 is TGTGCCAGCGGCCAGGGGAATCAGCCCCAGCATTTT. It is translated as CASGQGNQPQHF.

J is TRBJ2-2 and V is TRBV19, with 8 bases lining up with TRBD1. CDR1 and CDR2 from the germline V gene are LNHDA and SQIVND (reference sequence). With 5 bases clipped from V and 5 bases from J, the junction kept 10 bases outside the gene matches. The CDR3 contains 16 residues. For the CDR3, the DNA is TGTGCCAGTAGTCCCCAGGACAGGGTAGAAACCGGGGAGCTGTTTTTT. Translated, it gives CASSPQDRVETGELFF.

The gene calls are TRBV7-2 and TRBJ2-3; D might be TRBD2 (5 bases). Looked up from germline, CDR1 is SGHTA and CDR2 is FQGNSA. The CDR3 extends over 14 amino acids. V shed 5 bases and J shed 3 bases, with 12 bases lying between them. The CDR3 DNA reads TGTGCCAGCAGCCGTTCACTAGGAACAGATACGCAGTATTTT. Protein product: CASSRSLGTDTQYF.

The V and J genes are TRBV3-1 (or the pseudogene TRBV3-2) and TRBJ1-2, with a weak D call TRBD1 (6 bases). CDR3 length: 16 residues. Germline V gives CDR1 LGHDT, CDR2 YNNKEL (reference sequence). The V end lost 7 bases, the J end lost 6 bases, and 24 bases lay between the germline ends. The CDR3 protein is CASTLREGDGRHGYTF. CDR3 DNA sequence: TGTGCCAGCACCCTGAGGGAGGGGGACGGGCGTCATGGCTACACCTTC.

V usage is TRBV19 and J usage is TRBJ1-5; possible D gene TRBD1, 6 bases. Germline V CDR1 and CDR2: LNHDA, SQIVND (reference sequence). The CDR3 has 15 residues. Deletions cut 4 bases from V and 2 bases from J, with 12 bases between. The CDR3 DNA reads TGTGCCAGTAGTAAGGGGGGGCTGGGCAATCAGCCCCAGCATTTT. Its protein is CASSKGGLGNQPQHF. The full variable domain, its missing parts supplied by reference TRBV19 and TRBJ1-5, is DGGITQSPKYLFRKEGQNVTLSCEQNLNHDAMYWYRQDPGQGLRLIYYSQIVNDFQKGDIAEGYSVSREKKESFPLTVTSAQKNPTAFYLCASSKGGLGNQPQHFGDGTRLSIL.

The chain is built from TRBV5-6 and TRBJ2-7; 7 nucleotides agree with TRBD1. Germline V gene lookup returns CDR1 SGHDT and CDR2 YYEEEE. This CDR3 has 14 amino acids. J lost 2 bases, V lost 1 base, and 3 bases had no gene match. For the CDR3, the DNA is TGTGCCAGCAGCTTGAGACAGGGCCCCTACGAGCAGTACTTC. The encoded protein is CASSLRQGPYEQYF.

The chain joins TRBV27 to TRBJ2-2; TRBD1 aligns across 7 bases. V was clipped by 6 bases and J by 7 bases; unmatched bases: 5. This CDR3 is built from 13 residues. Germline lookup yields CDR1 MNHEY and CDR2 SMNVEV (reference sequence). The CDR3: CASRRQGYGELFF. The CDR3 DNA sequence: TGTGCCAGCAGGCGACAGGGTTACGGGGAGCTGTTTTTT.

The CDR3 here is CASSVSSGPYNEQFF. The CDR3 nucleotides read TGTGCCAGCAGCGTATCTAGCGGTCCCTACAATGAGCAGTTCTTC. The chain has TRBV9 and TRBJ2-1; 7 nucleotides line up with TRBD2. V lost 1 base, J lost 2 bases, and 3 bases stayed unmatched. The germline CDR1 and CDR2 sequences are SGDLS and YYNGEE. This CDR3 is built from 15 residues. Looking up the rest from reference TRBV9 and TRBJ2-1 gives the full variable domain: DSGVTQTPKHLITATGQRVTLRCSPRSGDLSVYWYQQSLDQGLQFLIQYYNGEERAKGNILERFSAQQFPDLHSELNLSSLELGDSALYFCASSVSSGPYNEQFFGPGTRLTVL.

The rearrangement uses TRBV5-1 and TRBJ1-1, with a possible D match to TRBD1 (5 bases). V lost 0 bases and J 5 bases, leaving 11 bases between the germline ends. Germline lookup yields CDR1 SGHRS and CDR2 YFSETQ. The CDR3 has 14 amino acids. The CDR3 DNA reads TGCGCCAGCAGCTTGGAAAGGGGCCGGACTGAAGCTTTCTTT. Translation: CASSLERGRTEAFF. Drawing the rest from reference TRBV5-1 and TRBJ1-1, the complete variable domain is KAGVTQTPRYLIKTRGQQVTLSCSPISGHRSVSWYQQTPGQGLQFLFEYFSETQRNKGNFPGRFSGRQFSNSRSEMNVSTLELGDSALYLCASSLERGRTEAFFGQGTRLTVV.